This T cell receptor (beta chain) was observed in a study of cytomegalovirus exposure and HLA in healthy donors. The PCR made use of 60 Vbeta and 13 Jbeta primers. Libraries were prepared by immunoSEQ multiplex PCR; TCRdb keeps only in-frame clonotypes and omits some of them. In the table there are 110,000 or so clones, 77% of which are singletons. Germline assignment: CDR1 SEHNR and CDR2 FQNEAQ (reference sequence). With 1 base removed from V and 4 bases from J, the gap between germline ends came to 13 bases. This CDR3 is built from 15 residues. Study results and caveats: CMV antigen specificity was confirmed in vitro for three CMV-associated chains. V- and J-gene trimming of TCR beta was linked (in a later analysis) to a missense DCLRE1C variant.

A remark on this clone: Its antigen remains unknown.

This chain joins TRBV7-9 and TRBJ2-5; a weak D match, TRBD2 (5 bases). Sequencing used PBMCs. The source is a man over 45 in good health and CMV-seropositive. CDR3 sequence (DNA): TGTGCCAGCAGCTTAGGCCAGCTAGAGGGAGAGACCCAGTACTTC. As protein: CASSLGQLEGETQYF.